This T cell receptor beta chain was observed in a study of vaccination effects on CD4 cells after COVID-19 (dated by TCRdb to 2022 to 2024). Study-level background: The ViraFEST assay stimulated PBMC with viral peptide pools and then used TCR sequencing to identify antigen-specific CD4+ T cell clonotypes by expansion. SARS-CoV-2 spike-specific CD4+ TCR repertoires were compared before and after mRNA vaccination in COVID-19 convalescent patients and in infection-naive vaccine recipients. Two doses of either the BNT162b2 or the mRNA-1273 mRNA SARS-CoV-2 vaccine were administered to participants. Each well held roughly 2.2 million PBMC cultured in IMDM containing about 5.4% human AB serum, roughly 10 IU/ml IL-2 and gentamicin, along with approximately 10 ug/ml peptides. The Oncomine TCR Beta short-read assay on an Illumina iSeq 100 was used to sequence cultures from other donors in the study. A total of 10 COVID-19 convalescent patients and a handful of SARS-CoV-2-naive healthy vaccine recipients were included in the full study.

A note on this clone: The antigen it recognizes is unknown. No base quality information exists; no much larger clone differs at one position.

The germline V gene (reference sequence) yields LGHDT for CDR1 and YNNKEL for CDR2. Measured from the cysteine to the phenylalanine, the CDR3 is 12 residues long. Only the CDR3 portion is preserved as DNA: 36 bases, with reading frame beginning at the first base. The junction carries 13 bases between V and J, which are trimmed by 0 bases and 14 bases respectively. The protocol used for the library was the immunoSEQ multiplex PCR assay. DNA from the CD4+ T cells that had been cultured and isolated underwent TCR beta CDR3 sequencing. The published analysis was carried out like this. Non-productive TCR sequences were removed and reads were trimmed to the CDR3 region, keeping CDR3s of at least 7 amino acids. Antigen-specific clonotypes were identified with the MANAFEST web app by comparing expansion in peptide wells against reference cultures. For clones to be considered positive, expansion at FDR<0.05 versus reference and all other wells, an odds ratio above 5, and a frequency above 0.1% in two replicate wells were required. A clonotype was called cross-reactive if it was significantly expanded both in SARS-CoV-2 spike wells and in at least one common cold coronavirus spike condition. CDR3 similarity was assessed by Levenshtein distance with the stringdist R package, and unrooted trees were built with ape in R 3.6.1. TCRdb provides this immuneACCESS table in a form limited to in-frame rearrangements. Some clones are lacking; in checked studies, under half of them reflect an unresolved V gene, and why the rest are absent is not known. The V and J calls and clone size are taken from that table; D and trimming were inferred from the DNA. This sample comprises tens of thousands of clones, about 62% of them detected only once. Jointly, the top ten make up almost 10% of the sample.

After less than eleven days of culture, CD4+ T cells were isolated with the EasySep CD4+ T cell isolation kit. None of the healthy vaccine recipients had a prior SARS-CoV-2 infection, which was confirmed by nucleocapsid antibody tests that came back negative both before and after vaccination. Half of the culture medium was replaced with fresh IL-2-containing medium on days 3 and 7. Unless noted otherwise, every peptide stimulation condition was grown in triplicate wells. Using Ficoll-Paque Plus gradient centrifugation, PBMC were separated from whole blood and then either used fresh or cryopreserved at -140C. The QIAamp micro DNA kit was used to extract genomic DNA from the cultured CD4+ T cells. What the study reported, not specific to this receptor: Marked clonal contraction was observed in both infection-induced and vaccine-induced clones at late post-vaccination timepoints, consistent with waning T cell responses. Limitations of the study were the small number of convalescent patients and the absence of early post-infection timepoints. Among healthy vaccine recipients, nearly all vaccine-induced clones were SARS-CoV-2 mono-reactive, and just 1 of 255 was cross-reactive with common cold coronaviruses.

Material: CD4+ T cells from PBMCs cultured without peptide, obtained before COVID-19 vaccination. This clonotype was sampled from a human donor who received a COVID-19 vaccine. Here the chain combines TRBV3-1 (or the pseudogene TRBV3-2) and TRBJ1-2, and perhaps TRBD1 as D gene, on 6 matching bases. For the CDR3, the sequence is CASSQESGARTF. Here is the DNA: TGTGCCAGCAGCCAAGAGTCAGGGGCGAGAACCTTC.